Each of the 28 T cell receptor beta chains below was sequenced from the same sample in a study of response to subunit inactivated influenza vaccine (dated by TCRdb to between 2018 and 2020). Receptor amplification or capture employed RT-PCR. Reads for this sample came from an Illumina HiSeq 2500. The public sequencing data were trimmed at Q25 with fastp and processed into clonotypes with MiXCR by TCRdb, which kept only in-frame beta chains. One record per CDR3 amino acid sequence lists the most common genes and DNA. This sample lists 300,000 to 350,000 distinct CDR3 sequences; just over 20% were detected once. Roughly 10% of the sample is taken by the ten largest. Source: PBMCs from blood, taken about 20 months after vaccination. These receptors were taken from a man between 50 and 69 years old who received an inactivated influenza vaccine. Donor details come from another sample of the same person, matched by shared clones.

This clonotype occurred once. V and J are TRBV5-1 and TRBJ2-5; 10 nucleotides line up with TRBD2. Germline loops: CDR1 SGHRS, CDR2 YFSETQ. This CDR3 is built from 17 residues. Losses at the gene ends were 4 bases for V and 0 bases for J; bases not matched to a gene: 9. CDR3 protein: CASSITPGTSDQETQYF. The CDR3 DNA follows: TGCGCCAGCAGCATAACCCCCGGGACTAGCGACCAAGAGACCCAGTACTTC.

This clonotype was counted between two and nine times. The gene calls are TRBV14 and TRBJ2-1, with 8 bases aligning to TRBD1. The CDR3 contains 16 residues. Germline V gene lookup returns CDR1 SGHDN and CDR2 FVKESK. The trim removed 4 bases at V and 2 bases at J, leaving 7 bases unmatched. This CDR3 reads CASSLGQGRAYNEQFF. CDR3 nucleotides: TGTGCCAGCAGCCTCGGACAGGGTAGGGCCTACAATGAGCAGTTCTTC.

Ten or more counts support this clonotype. This rearrangement joins TRBV5-1 to TRBJ2-1; 11 nucleotides match TRBD2. The CDR3 is 16 amino acids. Per germline, CDR1 SGHRS and CDR2 YFSETQ. V trimming: 5 bases; J trimming: 4 bases; junction bases outside the gene matches: 8. The CDR3 bases are TGCGCCAGCAGAGTGTACGGGACTAGCGGTTACAATGAGCAGTTCTTC. It is translated as CASRVYGTSGYNEQFF.

This clonotype was recorded many times. The V call is TRBV28, the J call TRBJ2-7; D is ambiguous. The germline CDR1 and CDR2 sequences are MDHEN and SYDVKM. CDR3 length equals 14 residues. Trimming cost V 5 bases and J 0 bases, with 11 bases left between them. The CDR3: CASSLIGGSYEQYF. For the CDR3, the DNA is TGTGCCAGCAGTCTCATCGGTGGCTCCTACGAGCAGTACTTC.

This chain links TRBV6-5 with TRBJ2-5; no reliable D call. V was pared by 2 bases and J by 4 bases, with 11 bases between. CDR1 and CDR2 (germline): MNHEY, SVGAGI. This CDR3 region has 14 residues. The CDR3 bases are TGTGCCAGCAGTTACATCGATGTTCCAGAGACCCAGTACTTC. Translating it yields CASSYIDVPETQYF.

The chain uses TRBV7-9 and TRBJ2-1, with 11 bases that match TRBD1. The CDR3 is made up of 16 amino acids. Germline CDR1 is SEHNR and CDR2 is FQNEAQ (reference sequence). V shed 2 bases, J shed 9 bases, and the junction held 9 bases outside the gene matches. CDR3 bases: TGTGCCAGCAGCTTAAGGACAGGGGGCGCCGGTAGTGAGCAGTTCTTC. Its translation: CASSLRTGGAGSEQFF.

The chain carries TRBV2 and TRBJ2-7; D not certain. CDR3 length equals 14 residues. The V and J ends lost 5 bases and 2 bases respectively, with 13 bases between them. The germline V gene has CDR1 SNHLY and CDR2 FYNNEI. This chain's CDR3 is CASSKPGSTYEQYF. CDR3 sequence (DNA): TGTGCCAGCAGTAAGCCCGGGTCCACCTACGAGCAGTACTTC.

The chain recombines TRBV28 with TRBJ2-7; 12 nucleotides align to TRBD2. V lost 6 bases and J lost 0; bases outside the gene matches: 12. This CDR3 region has 18 residues. Germline V gives CDR1 MDHEN, CDR2 SYDVKM. The CDR3 region is CASREGLAGDRPSYEQYF. CDR3 DNA sequence: TGTGCCAGCAGGGAGGGACTAGCGGGTGACAGACCCTCCTACGAGCAGTACTTC. Full variable domain (rest looked up from reference TRBV28 and TRBJ2-7): DVKVTQSSRYLVKRTGEKVFLECVQDMDHENMFWYRQDPGLGLRLIYFSYDVKMKEKGDIPEGYSVSREKKERFSLILESASTNQTSMYLCASREGLAGDRPSYEQYFGPGTRLTVT.

The rearrangement joins TRBV18 to TRBJ2-2; perhaps TRBD2 as D (7 bases). Germline CDR1 and CDR2: KGHSH and LQKENI. The CDR3 has 15 amino acids. V was clipped by 3 bases and J by 6 bases, with 14 bases between them. CDR3 DNA sequence: TGTGCCAGCTCACCGTCGGGGGGCGCGTCCGGGGAGCTGTTTTTT. Translated: CASSPSGGASGELFF.

This clonotype turned up a few times. The V gene is TRBV28, the J gene TRBJ1-3, with D tentatively TRBD1 (6 bases). Deletions cut 6 bases from V and 0 bases from J, with 9 bases between. CDR3 size: 14 residues. Germline V gene sequence: CDR1 MDHEN, CDR2 SYDVKM. The CDR3 coding sequence is TGTGCCAGCAGAGGGACAAGCTCTGGAAACACCATATATTTT. Translated: CASRGTSSGNTIYF.

This chain uses TRBV29-1 with TRBJ1-5; no clear D gene. The V gene lost 4 bases and the J gene lost 5 bases, with 9 bases spanning the gap. Germline V gene sequence: CDR1 SQVTM, CDR2 ANQGSEA. This CDR3 has 12 residues. The chain's CDR3 is CSVVSRDQPQHF. The CDR3 nucleotides are TGCAGCGTTGTTTCACGGGATCAGCCCCAGCATTTT.

This clonotype was detected ten times or more. This chain joins TRBV3-1 and TRBJ1-6, with unresolved D. From germline, CDR1 is LGHDT and CDR2 YNNKEL (reference sequence). V lost 5 bases, J lost 4 bases, and 9 bases lay in between. The CDR3 runs 14 residues. CDR3: CASSKLQYNSPLHF. The DNA for the CDR3 is TGTGCCAGCAGCAAGTTACAGTATAATTCACCCCTCCACTTT.

The V call is TRBV5-1, the J call TRBJ1-1; TRBD1 might be the D (5 bases). This CDR3 comprises 15 residues. The germline V gene has CDR1 SGHRS and CDR2 YFSETQ. Trimming removed 0 bases at V and 3 bases at J, with 12 bases between. CDR3 residues: CASSLGPGTDTEAFF. CDR3 in DNA: TGCGCCAGCAGCTTGGGTCCAGGGACGGACACTGAAGCTTTCTTT.

At least ten counts were recorded for this clonotype. The rearrangement links TRBV5-1 to TRBJ1-3; D is undetermined. Per germline, CDR1 SGHRS and CDR2 YFSETQ. The CDR3 loop spans 13 amino acids. The germline V and J ends were trimmed by 4 bases and 1 base, with 6 bases remaining between them. The CDR3 sequence: CASSLNSGNTIYF. Written as DNA, the CDR3 is TGCGCCAGCAGCCTGAATTCTGGAAACACCATATATTTT.

The gene calls are TRBV4-3 and TRBJ2-1; D might be TRBD1 (6 bases). The germline CDR1 and CDR2 sequences are LGHNA and YSLEER. Trimming removed 4 bases from V and 7 bases from J, with 14 bases in between. The CDR3 spans 14 residues. The CDR3 DNA reads TGCGCCAGCAGCCCCACGCTAGGGGGAAATGAGCAGTTCTTC. Translating gives CASSPTLGGNEQFF.

This clonotype appeared a single time. The chain carries TRBV5-1 and TRBJ2-3; no clear D gene. CDR3 length: 15 amino acids. Germline V gene sequence: CDR1 SGHRS, CDR2 YFSETQ. The V end lost 5 bases, the J end lost 2 bases, and 15 bases lay between the germline ends. This CDR3 reads CASSPQGRYTDTQYF. In nucleotides, the CDR3 is TGCGCCAGCAGTCCACAAGGCAGGTACACAGATACGCAGTATTTT.

This chain uses TRBV19 with TRBJ2-1; 8 bases align to TRBD2. The length of the CDR3 is 14 residues. V trimming: 1 base; J trimming: 6 bases; junction bases outside the gene matches: 2. Germline values: CDR1 LNHDA, CDR2 SQIVND (reference sequence). The CDR3 nucleotides read TGTGCCAGTAGTATAGTCGGGAGGGCCAATGAGCAGTTCTTC. It specifies CASSIVGRANEQFF.

V usage is TRBV9 and J usage is TRBJ1-1, with TRBD1 matching 7 bases. The length of the CDR3 is 15 residues. Germline CDR1 and CDR2: SGDLS and YYNGEE. J gave up 5 bases and V 4 bases, and 11 bases lay outside the gene matches. Written as DNA, the CDR3 is TGTGCCAGCAGCACAGGGGACCCGGGACCGACTGAAGCTTTCTTT. This translates into CASSTGDPGPTEAFF.

In its sample, this clonotype was seen many times. The rearrangement joins TRBV7-9 to TRBJ1-2; TRBD1 agrees at 8 bases. This CDR3 is 14 amino acids long. Germline-derived CDR1 and CDR2 are SEHNR and FQNEAQ (reference sequence). Germline trimming cut 5 bases from V and 2 bases from J; bases unmatched to any gene: 4. The CDR3: CASSATGVNYGYTF. In DNA form, the CDR3 reads TGTGCCAGCAGCGCGACAGGGGTCAACTATGGCTACACCTTC. The full variable domain, in which reference TRBV7-9 and TRBJ1-2 provide the parts outside the CDR3, is DTGVSQNPRHKITKRGQNVTFRCDPISEHNRLYWYRQTLGQGPEFLTYFQNEAQLEKSRLLSDRFSAERPKGSFSTLEIQRTEQGDSAMYLCASSATGVNYGYTFGSGTRLTVV.

This clonotype was seen once. The rearrangement joins TRBV5-1 to TRBJ1-1, with a tentative D call TRBD1 (6 bases). This CDR3 has 15 residues. Germline V gene data show CDR1 as SGHRS and CDR2 as YFSETQ. Trimming took 4 bases from V and 1 from J, leaving 14 bases between them. In nucleotides, the CDR3 is TGCGCCAGCAGCCCCTCGGGACATAGGAACACTGAAGCTTTCTTT. This sequence encodes CASSPSGHRNTEAFF.

V usage is TRBV12-3 or TRBV12-4 and J usage is TRBJ2-2; unclear D gene. With 5 bases removed from V and 1 base from J, the gap between germline ends came to 14 bases. The CDR3 is 16 amino acids. The CDR3 nucleotides read TGTGCCAGCAGTGACCATATACGGAGGAACACCGGGGAGCTGTTTTTT. It specifies CASSDHIRRNTGELFF.

In its sample, this clonotype was seen many times. The genes are TRBV3-1 and TRBJ1-5; no firm D call. Trimming stripped 5 bases from V and 4 bases from J, with 21 bases between. The length of the CDR3 is 17 residues. CDR1 and CDR2 from the germline V gene are LGHDT and YNNKEL (reference sequence). CDR3 nucleotide sequence: TGTGCCAGCAGCGAAGGGTTAGGCAGACAAGGGAATCAGCCCCAGCATTTT. Its translation is CASSEGLGRQGNQPQHF.

The chain couples TRBV10-1 to TRBJ1-5, with unresolved D. V lost 4 bases and J lost 7, with 11 bases in between. The CDR3 runs to 13 residues. In germline, CDR1 is WNHNN, CDR2 SYGVQD (reference sequence). The CDR3 DNA sequence: TGCGCCAGCAGTGCTGGGTTTCAACAGCCCCAGCATTTT. Its protein is CASSAGFQQPQHF.

This clonotype appeared a few times. This rearrangement joins TRBV7-3 to TRBJ2-1; the D gene is possibly TRBD1 (7 bases). The CDR3 runs to 13 residues. Deletions cut 7 bases from V and 8 bases from J, with 15 bases between. The germline gives CDR1 SGHTA, CDR2 FQGTGA. The chain's CDR3 is CASNQGGLDEQFF. The CDR3 nucleotides read TGTGCCAGCAATCAGGGGGGTCTGGATGAGCAGTTCTTC.

In its sample, this clonotype was seen a few times. The chain recombines TRBV6-2 or TRBV6-3 with TRBJ2-7; D not certain. The CDR3 extends over 14 amino acids. Germline V gene data show CDR1 as MNHEY and CDR2 as SVGEGT. Trimming cost V 7 bases and J 1 base, with 14 bases left between them. The CDR3 bases are TGTGCCAGCACCAACCCGACTGGTTCCTACGAGCAGTACTTC. Translation: CASTNPTGSYEQYF.

There are many counts of this clonotype. The rearrangement joins TRBV3-1 to TRBJ2-3; 7 bases line up with TRBD2. This CDR3 comprises 15 residues. CDR1 is LGHDT, CDR2 YNNKEL, per germline (reference sequence). The ends lost 6 bases at V and 5 bases at J; junction bases unmatched: 11. CDR3 amino acids: CASSSSGAAGDTQYF. The CDR3 nucleotides are TGTGCCAGCAGTTCAAGCGGGGCGGCGGGAGATACGCAGTATTTT.

This clonotype was seen ten or more times. The rearrangement links TRBV28 to TRBJ2-5; 11 nucleotides align to TRBD2. Unmatched junction bases numbered 5, after V lost 3 bases and J lost 5 bases. CDR1 and CDR2 (germline): MDHEN, SYDVKM. The CDR3 covers 15 residues. The CDR3 sequence is CASSFYASGRETQYF. CDR3 in DNA: TGTGCCAGCAGTTTTTATGCTAGCGGGAGGGAGACCCAGTACTTC.

The J gene is TRBJ1-1, the V gene TRBV4-3; the match to TRBD1 covers 9 bases. Germline assignment: CDR1 LGHNA and CDR2 YSLEER. The CDR3 loop spans 17 amino acids. Trimming removed 0 bases from V and 5 bases from J; junction bases left unmatched: 10. The CDR3 sequence: CASSQDVTGTGRTEAFF. The DNA of the CDR3 is TGCGCCAGCAGCCAAGATGTTACGGGGACAGGGCGGACTGAAGCTTTCTTT.